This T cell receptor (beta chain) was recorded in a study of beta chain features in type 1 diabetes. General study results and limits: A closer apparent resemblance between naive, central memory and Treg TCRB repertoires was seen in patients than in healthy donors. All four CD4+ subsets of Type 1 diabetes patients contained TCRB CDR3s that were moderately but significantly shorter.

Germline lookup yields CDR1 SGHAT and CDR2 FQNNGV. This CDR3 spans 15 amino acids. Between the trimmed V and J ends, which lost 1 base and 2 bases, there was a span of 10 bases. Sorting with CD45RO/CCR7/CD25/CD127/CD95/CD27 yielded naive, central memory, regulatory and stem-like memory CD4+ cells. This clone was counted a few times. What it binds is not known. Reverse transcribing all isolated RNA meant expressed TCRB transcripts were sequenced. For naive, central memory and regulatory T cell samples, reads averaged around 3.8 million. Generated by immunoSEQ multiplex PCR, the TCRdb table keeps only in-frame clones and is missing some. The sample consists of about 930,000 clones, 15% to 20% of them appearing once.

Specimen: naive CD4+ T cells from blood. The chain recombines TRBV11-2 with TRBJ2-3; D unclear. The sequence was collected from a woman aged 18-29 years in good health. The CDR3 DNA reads TGTGCCAGCAGCTTAGGGAATACATTCACAGATACGCAGTATTTT. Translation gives CASSLGNTFTDTQYF.